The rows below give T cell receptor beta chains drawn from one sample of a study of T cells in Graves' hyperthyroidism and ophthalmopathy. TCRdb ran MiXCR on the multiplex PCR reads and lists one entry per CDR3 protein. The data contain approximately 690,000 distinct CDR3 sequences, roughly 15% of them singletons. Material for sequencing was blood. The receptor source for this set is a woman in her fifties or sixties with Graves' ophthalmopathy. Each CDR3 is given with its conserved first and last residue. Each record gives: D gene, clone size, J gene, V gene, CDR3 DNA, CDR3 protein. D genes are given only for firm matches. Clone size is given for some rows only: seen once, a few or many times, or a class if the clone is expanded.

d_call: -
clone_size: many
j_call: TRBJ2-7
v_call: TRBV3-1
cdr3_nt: TGTGCCAGCAGCCAAGGAACGGCATCCTACGAGCAGTACTTC
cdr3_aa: CASSQGTASYEQYF

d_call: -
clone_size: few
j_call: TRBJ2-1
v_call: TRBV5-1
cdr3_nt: TGCGCCAGCAGCCAACTAAGGTCTGAGCAGTTCTTC
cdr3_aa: CASSQLRSEQFF

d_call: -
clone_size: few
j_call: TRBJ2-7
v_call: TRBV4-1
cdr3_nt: TGCGCCAGCAGCCCAACGTCGAAGGGACACTACGAGCAGTACTTC
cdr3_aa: CASSPTSKGHYEQYF

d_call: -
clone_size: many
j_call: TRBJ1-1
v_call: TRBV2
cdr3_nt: TGTGCCAGCAAGAAGGGTATCCAGGCGAACACTGAAGCTTTCTTT
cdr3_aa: CASKKGIQANTEAFF

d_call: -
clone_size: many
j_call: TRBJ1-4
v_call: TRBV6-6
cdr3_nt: TGTGCCAGCAGTTACTCGACACCAGAAGCAACTAATGAAAAACTGTTTTTT
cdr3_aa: CASSYSTPEATNEKLFF

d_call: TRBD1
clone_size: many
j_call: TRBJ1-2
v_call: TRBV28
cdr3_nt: TGTGCCAGCACTAAACAGGGGTTTGGCTACACCTTC
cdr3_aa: CASTKQGFGYTF

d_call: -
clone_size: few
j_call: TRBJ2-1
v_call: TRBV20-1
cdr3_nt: TGCAGTGCTAGTCTCCCCACGTTCGGTGAGCAGTTCTTC
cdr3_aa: CSASLPTFGEQFF

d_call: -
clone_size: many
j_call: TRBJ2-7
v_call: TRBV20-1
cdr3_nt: TGCAGTGTTTACAGGCCCTCCTACGAGCAGTACTTC
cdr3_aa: CSVYRPSYEQYF

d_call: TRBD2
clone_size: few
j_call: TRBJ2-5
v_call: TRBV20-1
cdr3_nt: TGCAGTGCTAGAGATCGGCTAGCGGGTCAAGAGACCCAGTACTTC
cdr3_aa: CSARDRLAGQETQYF

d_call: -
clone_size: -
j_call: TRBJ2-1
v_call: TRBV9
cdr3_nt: TGTGCCAGCAGCGTAGGAAGAGGGGCCCAAGAGACCCAGTTCTTC
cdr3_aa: CASSVGRGAQETQFF

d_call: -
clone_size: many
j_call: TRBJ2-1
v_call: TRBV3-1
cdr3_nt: TGTGCCAGCAGCGTACAAGGATCGGGAAAGCAGTTCTTC
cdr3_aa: CASSVQGSGKQFF

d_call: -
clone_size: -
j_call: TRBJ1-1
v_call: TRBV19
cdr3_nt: TGTGCCAGTAGTTCTCGGAGGATGAACACTGAAGCTTTCTTT
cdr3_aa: CASSSRRMNTEAFF

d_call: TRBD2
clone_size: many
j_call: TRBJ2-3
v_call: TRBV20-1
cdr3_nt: TGCAGTGCCGCAGCGGGACCTAGCACAGATACGCAGTATTTT
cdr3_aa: CSAAAGPSTDTQYF

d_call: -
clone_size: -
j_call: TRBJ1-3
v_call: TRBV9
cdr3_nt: TGTGCCAGCAGCGTAGCTTTCGCAGGGAGCTACTCTGGAAACACCATATATTTT
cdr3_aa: CASSVAFAGSYSGNTIYF

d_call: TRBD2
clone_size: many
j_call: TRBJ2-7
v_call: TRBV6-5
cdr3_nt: TGTGCCAGCAGTTACTCGCGCGGGAGCGTCTACGAGCAGTACTTC
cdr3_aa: CASSYSRGSVYEQYF

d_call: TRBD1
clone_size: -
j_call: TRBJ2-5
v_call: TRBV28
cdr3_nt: TGTGCCAGCAGTTCCCTGACAGGGCCTGCGGGAGAGACCCAGTACTTC
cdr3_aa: CASSSLTGPAGETQYF

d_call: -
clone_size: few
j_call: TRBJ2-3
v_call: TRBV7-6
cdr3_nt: TGTGCCAGCAGCCCCGATGGGGGTACAGATACGCAGTATTTT
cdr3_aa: CASSPDGGTDTQYF